Listed below are T cell receptor beta chains from one sample, sequenced in a study of neoadjuvant anti-PD-1 for oral cavity cancer. Method: immunoSEQ multiplex PCR; TCRdb's copy keeps in-frame clones and lacks some. This sample has 55,000 to 75,000 clones; less than 90% occur once, and the top ten carry around 2.8%. The sample here was PBMCs, taken after nivolumab (anti-PD-1) treatment. The receptor source for this set is a person aged 40 to 85 with oral cavity squamous cell carcinoma. CDR3s include the opening cysteine and the closing phenylalanine or tryptophan. Each record gives: V gene, D gene, clone size, J gene, CDR3 DNA, CDR3 protein. A D gene is named only where the DNA matches it firmly. Only part of the rows carry a size: once, few, many, or a class if the clone is expanded.

TRBV4-2,-,large,TRBJ2-1,TGTGCCAGCAGCCAAGATTTGCTAGCCTTCATTTACAATGAGCAGTTCTTC,CASSQDLLAFIYNEQFF
TRBV5-1,-,-,TRBJ2-7,TGCGCCAGCGGGATGGGATACGAGCAGTACTTC,CASGMGYEQYF
TRBV4-1,-,-,TRBJ2-4,TGCGCCAGCAGCCAAGAAGTCACTAAAAACATTCAGTACTTC,CASSQEVTKNIQYF
TRBV7-9,-,-,TRBJ2-5,TGTGCCAGCAGCTTCGGGGGGCTAGTTGAGACCCAGTACTTC,CASSFGGLVETQYF
TRBV30,-,-,TRBJ1-5,TGTGCCTGGAGTTCAGGAATAAGGGAAGATTTGCTCAATCAGCCCCAGCATTTT,CAWSSGIREDLLNQPQHF
TRBV7-9,TRBD1,-,TRBJ1-1,TGTGCCAGCAGCTTAGGGATTTCTAGGGGGCTTAACACTGAAGCTTTCTTT,CASSLGISRGLNTEAFF
TRBV4-1,-,-,TRBJ1-1,TGCGCCAGCAGCCCCGCTCCTATTAGGGCATCTGAAGCTTTCTTT,CASSPAPIRASEAFF
TRBV5-1,TRBD1,-,TRBJ2-2,TGCGCCAGCAGCTCACAGGGGGCTCACACCGGGGAGCTGTTTTTT,CASSSQGAHTGELFF
TRBV6-5,-,-,TRBJ1-2,TGTGCCAGCAGTTACGCTGAACAGCCGGGGTATGGCTACACCTTC,CASSYAEQPGYGYTF
TRBV5-6,TRBD2,once,TRBJ2-1,TGTGCCAGCAGAATAGCGGGGAGCTCCTACAATGAGCAGTTCTTC,CASRIAGSSYNEQFF
TRBV4-1,TRBD1,-,TRBJ1-2,TGCGCCAGCAGCTGGGGACAGGGGGCCTCGCAACACCCCTATGGCTACACCTTC,CASSWGQGASQHPYGYTF
TRBV25-1,-,-,TRBJ1-2,TGTGCCAGCAGTCCAGGGGTAGGCTACACCTTC,CASSPGVGYTF
TRBV10-3,-,-,TRBJ1-3,TGTGCCACCAAACAGGGAGTCGGTGGAAACACCATATATTTT,CATKQGVGGNTIYF
TRBV6-6,-,-,TRBJ1-1,TGTGCCAGCAGTTACTCGGTCCGGGGGCGGACTGAAGCTTTCTTT,CASSYSVRGRTEAFF
TRBV7-9,-,-,TRBJ1-1,TGTGCCAGCAGCCCGACAGGGAACACTGAAGCTTTCTTT,CASSPTGNTEAFF
TRBV5-1,TRBD1,-,TRBJ2-7,TGCGCCAGCAGCTGGACGGGACAGGGTACGGGGTACGAGCAGTACTTC,CASSWTGQGTGYEQYF
TRBV11-2,-,-,TRBJ1-2,TGTGCCAGCAGCTTACCAAGTCAGGGTGGCTACACCTTC,CASSLPSQGGYTF
TRBV4-2,TRBD1,-,TRBJ2-2,TGTGCCAGCAGCCCGACAGGGATGGGGGCCGGGGAGCTGTTTTTT,CASSPTGMGAGELFF
TRBV5-1,TRBD2,-,TRBJ2-5,TGCGCCAGCAGCAAGAGGTATCTAGCGGGGGCCGAATGGGGTAAAGAGACCCAGTACTTC,CASSKRYLAGAEWGKETQYF
TRBV30,TRBD1,-,TRBJ2-5,TGTGCCTGGAGTGCAACGACAGGGCGCCAGACCCAGTACTTC,CAWSATTGRQTQYF
TRBV10-3,TRBD2,-,TRBJ2-7,TGTGCCATCAGTGAGCGAGGCGGGAGGGCCGACGAGCAGTACTTC,CAISERGGRADEQYF
TRBV6-1,-,-,TRBJ2-7,TGTGCCGGACAAGACGGACGATCCTACGAGCAGTACTTC,CAGQDGRSYEQYF
TRBV27,-,-,TRBJ2-1,TGTGCCAGCACCTCGACGACCAATGAGCAGTTCTTC,CASTSTTNEQFF
TRBV19,-,-,TRBJ1-5,TGTGCCAGTAGTCGGGGGTTAGGGGGAAATCAGCCCCAGCATTTT,CASSRGLGGNQPQHF
TRBV7-7,TRBD1,-,TRBJ2-1,TGTGCTAGCAGCCTTTCCTTGACAGGGAGCTCCTACAATGAGCAGTTCTTC,CASSLSLTGSSYNEQFF
TRBV29-1,-,once,TRBJ2-1,TGCAGCGCCACGGGACTCTACAATGAGCAGTTCTTC,CSATGLYNEQFF
TRBV7-9,TRBD1,-,TRBJ2-7,TGTGCCAGCAGCTTGGGACAGGGGAAGAACGAGCAGTACTTC,CASSLGQGKNEQYF
TRBV6-1,-,-,TRBJ2-7,TGTGCCAGCAGACCCAGGGAGTACGTTACCTACGAGCAGTACTTC,CASRPREYVTYEQYF
TRBV5-4,TRBD2,-,TRBJ2-3,TGTGCCAGCAACCTAGCGGGAGGGCTAACAGATACGCAGTATTTT,CASNLAGGLTDTQYF
TRBV25-1,TRBD1,-,TRBJ1-1,TGTGCCAGCACCCTAGGGACAGGGGAAGTTTCAGCTTTCTTT,CASTLGTGEVSAFF
TRBV29-1,-,few,TRBJ1-2,TGCAGCGTTGAAGGGGGGGCGTTCATGACTCATGGCTACACCTTC,CSVEGGAFMTHGYTF
TRBV7-9,-,-,TRBJ1-1,TGTGCCAGCAGCTTAGGAAGGATTGAAGCTTTCTTT,CASSLGRIEAFF
TRBV30,TRBD1,few,TRBJ1-2,TGTGCCTGGAGCCGGGACAGGGGCGGCTATGGCTACACCTTC,CAWSRDRGGYGYTF
TRBV19,-,-,TRBJ1-2,TGTGCCAGTAGCCCCGTGGGGTACTATGGCTACACCTTC,CASSPVGYYGYTF
TRBV7-9,-,-,TRBJ1-2,TGTGCCAGCAGCGTCGCCAGGGCTAACTATGGCTACACCTTC,CASSVARANYGYTF
TRBV6-1,-,-,TRBJ1-1,TGTGCCAGCGGGTCGATAGGCGGCATGAACACTGAAGCTTTCTTT,CASGSIGGMNTEAFF
TRBV6-4,TRBD1,-,TRBJ2-2,TGTGCCAGCAGTGAGATGACAGGGGGAACCGGGGAGCTGTTTTTT,CASSEMTGGTGELFF
TRBV27,TRBD1,-,TRBJ2-7,TGTGCCAGCAGTAGACAAGGACAGGAGGCATACGAGCAGTACTTC,CASSRQGQEAYEQYF
TRBV7-3,TRBD1,-,TRBJ2-7,TGTGCCAGCAGCTTACAGACAGGGGGCGAGTACGAGCAGTACTTC,CASSLQTGGEYEQYF
TRBV7-8,-,few,TRBJ1-1,TGTGCCAGCAGCCCTAGACTCGCCCAGAAGAACACTGAAGCTTTCTTT,CASSPRLAQKNTEAFF
TRBV7-9,TRBD2,-,TRBJ2-3,TGTGCCAGCTACCTCAGCGGGAGGGCCGAGCAAGATACGCAGTATTTT,CASYLSGRAEQDTQYF
TRBV11-2,-,-,TRBJ1-5,TGTGCCAGCAGCCGAAGGGGAGGCGGTGATCAGCCCCAGCATTTT,CASSRRGGGDQPQHF
TRBV7-9,TRBD1,-,TRBJ2-7,TGTGCCAGCAGCCGTACGGACAGGGCGTCCTACGAGCAGTACTTC,CASSRTDRASYEQYF
TRBV2,-,-,TRBJ1-2,TGTGCCAGCAGAAGTCGGGTCGGGGCCTATGGCTACACCTTC,CASRSRVGAYGYTF
TRBV15,-,-,TRBJ2-5,TGTGCCACCAGCAGAGATATTGGACCCGAAGAGACCCAGTACTTC,CATSRDIGPEETQYF
TRBV7-9,-,-,TRBJ2-3,TGTGCCAGCAGCTTCGAAGGAGCTCGAAACGCGCAGTATTTT,CASSFEGARNAQYF
TRBV5-1,TRBD1,-,TRBJ2-1,TGCGCCAGCAGCCTGGAGGGACAGGGAGTGGATGAGCAGTTCTTC,CASSLEGQGVDEQFF
TRBV9,-,-,TRBJ1-1,TGTGCCAGCAGCGAGCCCACTACTGAAGCTTTCTTT,CASSEPTTEAFF
TRBV7-6,-,-,TRBJ1-1,TGTGCCAGCAGCTTAGGTCACAGGGACACTGAAGCTTTCTTT,CASSLGHRDTEAFF
TRBV6-6,TRBD1,-,TRBJ1-1,TGTGCCAGCAAGGACAGGGGGTCCCTGGGGAACACTGAAGCTTTCTTT,CASKDRGSLGNTEAFF
TRBV11-1,-,-,TRBJ2-3,TGTGCCAGCAGCTTACGGGGGTTAGATACGCAGTATTTT,CASSLRGLDTQYF
TRBV5-5,-,once,TRBJ1-3,TGTGCCAGCAGCTTGATGGGCGGGAACGCTGGAAACACCATATATTTT,CASSLMGGNAGNTIYF
TRBV28,-,-,TRBJ1-1,TGTGCCACCCTCCATGGAGGGGGCACTGAAGCTTTCTTT,CATLHGGGTEAFF
TRBV9,-,-,TRBJ2-2,TGTGCCAGCAGCCCGCTACAGGGCCCCGGGGAGCTGTTTTTT,CASSPLQGPGELFF
TRBV2,-,-,TRBJ2-4,TGTGCCAGCAACGGGGTTCTAGCCAAAAACATTCAGTACTTC,CASNGVLAKNIQYF
TRBV5-6,-,-,TRBJ2-1,TGTGCCAGCAGCTTGTCAGCTGAGCAGTTCTTC,CASSLSAEQFF